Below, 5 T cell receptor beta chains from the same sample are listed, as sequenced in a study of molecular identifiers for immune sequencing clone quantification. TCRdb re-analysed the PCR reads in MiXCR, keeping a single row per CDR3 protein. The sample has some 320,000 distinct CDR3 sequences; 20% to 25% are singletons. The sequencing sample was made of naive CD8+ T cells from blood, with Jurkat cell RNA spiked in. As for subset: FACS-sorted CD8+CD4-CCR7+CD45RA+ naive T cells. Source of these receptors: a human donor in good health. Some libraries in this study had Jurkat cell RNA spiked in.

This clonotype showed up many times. CDR3 amino acids: CASSLTGFSGNTIYF. DNA for the CDR3: TGTGCCAGCAGTCTAACCGGATTCTCTGGAAACACCATATATTTT. V and J are TRBV12-3 or TRBV12-4 and TRBJ1-3, with D unresolved. This CDR3 has 15 amino acids. V gave up 5 bases and J gave up 0 bases, with 11 bases separating them.

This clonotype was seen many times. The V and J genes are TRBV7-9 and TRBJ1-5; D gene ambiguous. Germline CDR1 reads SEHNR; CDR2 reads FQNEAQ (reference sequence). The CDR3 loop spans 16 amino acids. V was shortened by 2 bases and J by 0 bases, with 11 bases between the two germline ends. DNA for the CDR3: TGTGCCAGCAGCTTATCCGCTGGGTATAGCAATCAGCCCCAGCATTTT. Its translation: CASSLSAGYSNQPQHF.

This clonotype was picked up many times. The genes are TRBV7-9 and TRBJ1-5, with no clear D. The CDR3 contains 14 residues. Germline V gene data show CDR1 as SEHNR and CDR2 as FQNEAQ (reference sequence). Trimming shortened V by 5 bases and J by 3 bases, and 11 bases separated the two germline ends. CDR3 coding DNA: TGTGCCAGCAGCATCTCAGAGTTCAATCAGCCCCAGCATTTT. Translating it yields CASSISEFNQPQHF.

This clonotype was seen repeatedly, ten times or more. The CDR3 DNA reads as TGTGCCAGCAGTTACCTTCTAGCGGGAGTCACCGGGGAGCTGTTTTTT. This translates into CASSYLLAGVTGELFF. This rearrangement joins TRBV6-2 or TRBV6-3 to TRBJ2-2; 10 positions agree with TRBD2. Germline CDR1 and CDR2: MNHEY and SVGEGT. Trimming took 2 bases from V and 4 from J; bases not matched to a gene: 4. CDR3 length equals 16 residues.

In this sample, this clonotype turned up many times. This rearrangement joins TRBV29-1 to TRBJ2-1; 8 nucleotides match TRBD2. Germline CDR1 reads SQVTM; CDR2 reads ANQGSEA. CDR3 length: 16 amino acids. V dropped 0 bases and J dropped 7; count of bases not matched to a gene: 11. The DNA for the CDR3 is TGCAGCGTTGAAGATCCCGGGAGGGCCAAGGTAAATGAGCAGTTCTTC. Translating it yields CSVEDPGRAKVNEQFF.